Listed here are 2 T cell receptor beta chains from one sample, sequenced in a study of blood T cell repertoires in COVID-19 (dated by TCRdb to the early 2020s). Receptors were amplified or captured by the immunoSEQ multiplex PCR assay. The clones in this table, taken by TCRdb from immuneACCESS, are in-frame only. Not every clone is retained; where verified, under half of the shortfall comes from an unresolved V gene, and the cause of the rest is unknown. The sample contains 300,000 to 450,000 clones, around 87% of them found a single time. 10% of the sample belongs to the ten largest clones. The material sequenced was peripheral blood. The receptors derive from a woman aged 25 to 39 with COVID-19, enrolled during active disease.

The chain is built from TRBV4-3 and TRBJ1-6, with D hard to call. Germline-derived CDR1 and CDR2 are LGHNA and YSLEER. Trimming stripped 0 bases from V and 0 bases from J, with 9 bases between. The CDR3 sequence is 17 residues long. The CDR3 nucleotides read TGCGCCAGCAGCCAAGATCCGACTAGCTCCTATAATTCACCCCTCCACTTT. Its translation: CASSQDPTSSYNSPLHF.

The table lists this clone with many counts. The CDR3 DNA follows: TGTGCCAGCAGTGAATCCGGGACTATGGGGGACACAGATACGCAGTATTTT. Residues: CASSESGTMGDTDTQYF. The chain uses TRBV2 and TRBJ2-3, with TRBD2 matching 7 bases. CDR1 is SNHLY, CDR2 FYNNEI, per germline. V shed 2 bases, J shed 2 bases, and the junction held 10 bases outside the gene matches. The CDR3 spans 17 residues.